This is a list of T cell receptor beta chains from one sample in a study of blood T cells in healthy people across ages. TCRdb re-called the 5' RACE reads through MiXCR, storing one row per CDR3 protein. The repertoire holds roughly 800,000 distinct CDR3 sequences, with 55% to 75% as singletons. Specimen: blood. These receptor sequences come from a man aged 25 to 45 in good health. The CDR3 runs from the conserved cysteine through the conserved F or W. A D gene is named only where the DNA matches it firmly. Rows may omit the clone size; those that give it use once, few, many or a size class.

size	D	V	J	DNA	CDR3
-	TRBD1	TRBV28	TRBJ2-7	TGTGCCACCGAAAGACAGGGTTCCGAGCAGTACTTC	CATERQGSEQYF
-	TRBD2	TRBV28	TRBJ2-7	TGTGCCAGCAGTTCTACTAGCGGAGGAGCCTACGAGCAGTACTTC	CASSSTSGGAYEQYF
-	-	TRBV20-1	TRBJ2-1	TGCAGTGCTACAGGGGTATGGGCCAATGAGCAGTTCTTC	CSATGVWANEQFF
-	-	TRBV7-2	TRBJ1-2	TGTGCCAGCAGCCCGAGGTGGCAGAACTATGGCTACACCTTC	CASSPRWQNYGYTF
-	-	TRBV3-1	TRBJ1-4	TGTGCCAGCAGCCAAGGGGGGATGTTCGGGACGGAATCCCAAAGGGGAAAACTGTTTTTT	CASSQGGMFGTESQRGKLFF
-	TRBD1	TRBV9	TRBJ2-1	TGTGCCAGCAGCGAACCCGGGACAGGGGGCTACAATGAGCAGTTCTTC	CASSEPGTGGYNEQFF
-	-	TRBV13	TRBJ2-7	TGTGCCAGCAGCGCTCGGATCTCTGGGGAGCAGTACTTC	CASSARISGEQYF
few	-	TRBV10-3	TRBJ2-7	TGTGCCATCAGTGAGGACGGCTCCTACGAGCAGTACTTC	CAISEDGSYEQYF
-	-	TRBV28	TRBJ1-1	TGTGCCAGCGGCCGCCCCGGACAGCTAGGTCCTGAAGCTTTCTTT	CASGRPGQLGPEAFF
-	-	TRBV6-2/TRBV6-3	TRBJ2-4	TGTGCCAGCAGTTCCCGGCAGAATACTCTAGCCAAAAACATTCAGTACTTC	CASSSRQNTLAKNIQYF
-	-	TRBV20-1	TRBJ2-5	TGCAGTAAACTGAGAGACGCCAAAGAGACCCAGTACTTC	CSKLRDAKETQYF
many	-	TRBV2	TRBJ2-5	TGTGCCATACTGGACGTTGAAGAGACCCAGTACTTC	CAILDVEETQYF
-	-	TRBV4-1	TRBJ2-7	TGCGCCAGCAGCCTAGAAGGCGAGGCCTACGAGCAGTACTTC	CASSLEGEAYEQYF
-	-	TRBV28	TRBJ2-1	TGTGCCAGCAGTTTGTTTGCCCCCCCGAACAATGGGCAGTTCTTC	CASSLFAPPNNGQFF
-	-	TRBV7-2	TRBJ2-1	TGTGCAACCAGCCCAGAAGGCTGGGGTTCCTACAATGAGCAGTTCTTC	CATSPEGWGSYNEQFF
-	-	TRBV20-1	TRBJ1-2	TGCAGTGCTAGTACCATTGGCTCCTATGGCTACACCTTC	CSASTIGSYGYTF
-	-	TRBV7-9	TRBJ1-1	TGTGCCAGCAGCTTACCCCGTGATGAAGCTTTCTTT	CASSLPRDEAFF
-	TRBD1	TRBV20-1	TRBJ1-2	TGCAGTGCTCCTATACCGGGACAGGGCGGTGGCTGCACCTTC	CSAPIPGQGGGCTF
-	-	TRBV4-2	TRBJ2-7	TGTGCCAGCAGCAACGACAACTCCTACGAGCAGTACTTC	CASSNDNSYEQYF
-	-	TRBV12-3/TRBV12-4	TRBJ2-6	TGTGCCAGCAGGTCCAACTCTGGGGCCAACGTCCCGACTTTC	CASRSNSGANVPTF
few	-	TRBV5-5	TRBJ2-6	TGTGCCAGCAGCTTGAGTAGTGGGGGCTCTGGGGCCAACGTCCTGACTTTC	CASSLSSGGSGANVLTF
-	-	TRBV5-1	TRBJ2-3	TGCGCCAGCAGCTTGGTACCTAGCACAGATACGCAGTATTTT	CASSLVPSTDTQYF
few	TRBD1	TRBV18	TRBJ2-4	TGTGCCAGCTCATCCCTCACAGGGGATATAGCCAAAAACATTCAGTACTTC	CASSSLTGDIAKNIQYF
-	-	TRBV7-8	TRBJ2-3	TGTGCCAGCAGGGAGGGGGTGGCAGATACGCAGTATTTT	CASREGVADTQYF
few	TRBD2	TRBV15	TRBJ2-1	TGTGCCACCAGCAGAGATCTAGCGGGGGGGAAGAATGAGCAGTTCTTC	CATSRDLAGGKNEQFF
-	-	TRBV20-1	TRBJ2-5	TGCAGTGCTACCCTAGGGCAAGAGACCCAGTACTTC	CSATLGQETQYF
-	TRBD1	TRBV29-1	TRBJ2-1	TGCAGCGTGAAAAGACAGGGGGCTGGGAATGAGCAGTTCTTC	CSVKRQGAGNEQFF
few	TRBD1	TRBV10-3	TRBJ1-1	TGTGCCATCAGTGGGGACAGTTTCCCTGAAGCTTTCTTT	CAISGDSFPEAFF
-	TRBD1	TRBV20-1	TRBJ2-7	TGCAGCGGCACAGGGGGCCAGAACAATGAGCAGTACTTC	CSGTGGQNNEQYF